This T cell receptor beta chain was sequenced during a study of CD8 T cells in ankylosing spondylitis (dated 2017 in TCRdb). Context from the whole study: The study profiled T cell receptor beta repertoires in healthy donors and ankylosing spondylitis patients to find disease-linked TCR variants. The full study cohort was made up of over 20 ankylosing spondylitis patients and 108 healthy donors. Peripheral blood was sampled, and synovial fluid was additionally collected from ankylosing spondylitis patients.

Data came from an Illumina HiSeq 2500. Quantitative 5'-RACE with molecular barcodes was the method used to prepare the TCR beta libraries. Per the authors' processing: A new computational method based on a probabilistic model of VDJ rearrangement was used to identify disease-linked TCR variants. TCRdb reanalyzed the raw reads on its own, using fastp at Q25 for trimming and MiXCR for clone calling, and kept in-frame beta chains. Rows matching on CDR3 protein sequence are summarized as one entry with the most common DNA and genes. TCRdb's processing, not the study's, gives the V and J calls here. Counted in this sample were 200,000 or so distinct CDR3 sequences; approximately 12% of them appeared once. The top ten hold around 10% of the sample. In its sample, this clonotype was seen many times. The clone's antigen remains unknown. No qualities accompany the bases; no much larger clone lies one base away.

Results and caveats for the whole study, not just this receptor: The disease-linked clones showed a CD8+ phenotype and occurred at relatively low frequencies in peripheral blood. Some motif variants were previously reported in synovial fluid and blood of reactive arthritis patients, suggesting common disease-initiation mechanisms. Blood from ankylosing spondylitis patients appeared to be characterized by a TCR beta motif composed of under ten highly homologous amino acid variants. Significant enrichment of the disease-linked clones was reported in matched synovial fluid samples from ankylosing spondylitis patients.

The sequence was collected from a female donor with ankylosing spondylitis or in good health (not recorded which). The sample taken for sequencing was blood, either unsorted or a sorted T cell fraction (not recorded which).

The nucleotides read TGCAGTGCTAGGCGGACTAGCGGGAGTGGTGAGCAGTTCTTC. This yields the protein CSARRTSGSGEQFF. This receptor chain uses TRBV20-1 and TRBJ2-1, and 13 junctional nucleotides match TRBD2. Trimming accounts for 3 bases at V and 9 bases at J, while the number of junction bases matched to no gene is 5. CDR1 DFQATT and CDR2 SNEGSKA were looked up in the germline V gene (reference sequence). Reading from cysteine to phenylalanine, the CDR3 counts 14 amino acids. Just the 42-base CDR3 DNA is kept, in frame starting at base 1.